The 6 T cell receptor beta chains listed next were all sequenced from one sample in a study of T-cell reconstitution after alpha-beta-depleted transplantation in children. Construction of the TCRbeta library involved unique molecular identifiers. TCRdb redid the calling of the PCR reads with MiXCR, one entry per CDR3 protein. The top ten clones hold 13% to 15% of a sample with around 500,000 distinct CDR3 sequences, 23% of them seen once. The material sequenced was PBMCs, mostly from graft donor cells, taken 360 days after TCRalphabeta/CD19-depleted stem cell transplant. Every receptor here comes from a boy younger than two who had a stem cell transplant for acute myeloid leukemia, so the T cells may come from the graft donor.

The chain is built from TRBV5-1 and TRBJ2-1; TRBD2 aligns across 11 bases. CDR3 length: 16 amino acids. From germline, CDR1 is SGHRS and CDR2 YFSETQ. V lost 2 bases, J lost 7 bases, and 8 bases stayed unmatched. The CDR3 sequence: CASSFWLAGGRNEQFF. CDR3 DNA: TGCGCCAGCAGCTTTTGGCTAGCGGGGGGCCGGAATGAGCAGTTCTTC.

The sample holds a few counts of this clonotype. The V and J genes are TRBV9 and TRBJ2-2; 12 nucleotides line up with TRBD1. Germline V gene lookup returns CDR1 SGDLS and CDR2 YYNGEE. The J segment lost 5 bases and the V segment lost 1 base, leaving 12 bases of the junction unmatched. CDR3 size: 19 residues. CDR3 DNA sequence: TGTGCCAGCAGCGTAAGGAGTGGGACAGGGGGCGTTTTAACCGGGGAGCTGTTTTTT. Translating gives CASSVRSGTGGVLTGELFF.

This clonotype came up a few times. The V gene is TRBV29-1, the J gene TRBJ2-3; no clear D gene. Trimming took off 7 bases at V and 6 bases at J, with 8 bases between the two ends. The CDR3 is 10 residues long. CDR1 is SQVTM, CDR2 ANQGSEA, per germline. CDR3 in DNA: TGCAGCGCCGGTTTGGATACGCAGTATTTT. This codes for CSAGLDTQYF.

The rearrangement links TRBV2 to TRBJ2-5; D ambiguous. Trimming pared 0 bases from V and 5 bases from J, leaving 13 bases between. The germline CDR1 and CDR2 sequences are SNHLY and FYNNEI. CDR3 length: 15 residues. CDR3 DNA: TGTGCCAGCAGTGAAGCGCGATCTTCCCTGGAGACCCAGTACTTC. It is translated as CASSEARSSLETQYF.

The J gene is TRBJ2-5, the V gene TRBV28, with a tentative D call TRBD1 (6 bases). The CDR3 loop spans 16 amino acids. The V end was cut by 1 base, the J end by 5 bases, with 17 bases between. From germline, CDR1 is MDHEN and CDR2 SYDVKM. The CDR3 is CASSLSHGGTGETQYF. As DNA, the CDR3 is TGTGCCAGCAGTTTATCACATGGGGGCACAGGGGAGACCCAGTACTTC.

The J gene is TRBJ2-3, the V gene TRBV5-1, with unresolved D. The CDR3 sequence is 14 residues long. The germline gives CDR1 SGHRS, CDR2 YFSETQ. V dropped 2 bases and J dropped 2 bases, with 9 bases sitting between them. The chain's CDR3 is CASSFQYPTDTQYF. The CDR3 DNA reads TGCGCCAGCAGCTTCCAGTACCCCACAGATACGCAGTATTTT. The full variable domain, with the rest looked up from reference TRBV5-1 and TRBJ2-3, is KAGVTQTPRYLIKTRGQQVTLSCSPISGHRSVSWYQQTPGQGLQFLFEYFSETQRNKGNFPGRFSGRQFSNSRSEMNVSTLELGDSALYLCASSFQYPTDTQYFGPGTRLTVL.